This entry lists 16 T cell receptor beta chains sequenced from one sample in a study of T cell responses to AZD1222 COVID-19 vaccine. The assay was immunoSEQ multiplex PCR, and TCRdb's table has in-frame clones only and misses some. The repertoire includes about 170,000 clones, more than 90% of them detected once, and roughly 1.5% sits in the top ten. The sample here was peripheral blood, taken on day 0 of AZD1222 vaccination. These receptor sequences come from an adult in good health.

The chain has TRBV6-1 and TRBJ1-2; no clear D. V lost 2 bases to trimming and J lost 8 bases, with 12 bases between them. Germline loops: CDR1 MNHNS, CDR2 SASEGT. The CDR3 has 13 residues. The CDR3 coding sequence is TGTGCCAGCAGTGAATCGACCCTCTTAGGCTACACCTTC. Its translation: CASSESTLLGYTF.

The J gene is TRBJ1-1, the V gene TRBV6-6; tentative D call: TRBD1 (5 bases). There are 13 residues in the CDR3. In germline, CDR1 is MNHNY, CDR2 SVGAGI (reference sequence). V lost 0 bases to trimming and J lost 11 bases, with 13 bases between them. The CDR3 DNA reads TGTGCCAGCAGTTACTCGATGAGGGAGGGGGCTTTCTTT. Protein sequence: CASSYSMREGAFF.

This clone was detected only once. The chain employs TRBV6-2 or TRBV6-3 and TRBJ1-2; no reliable D call. Germline CDR1 MNHEY, CDR2 SVGEGT. The CDR3 contains 13 residues. Trimming left V 2 bases short and J 1 base short, with 5 bases between. The CDR3 region has the DNA TGTGCCAGCAGTTACCCGTTTAACTATGGCTACACCTTC. Residues: CASSYPFNYGYTF.

CDR3 loop: CASRGYNYGYTF. CDR3 bases: TGTGCCAGCAGAGGATATAACTATGGCTACACCTTC. This chain joins TRBV6-5 and TRBJ1-2; D gene unclear. The germline gives CDR1 MNHEY, CDR2 SVGAGI. V lost 6 bases and J 1 base, leaving 6 bases between the germline ends. The CDR3 runs to 12 residues.

This chain uses TRBV7-2 with TRBJ2-5; D may be TRBD2 (5 bases). The CDR3 sequence is 13 residues long. Germline V gene sequence: CDR1 SGHTA, CDR2 FQGNSA. Deletions cut 5 bases from V and 5 bases from J, with 12 bases between. CDR3 nucleotides: TGTGCCAGCAGCCCCGATCCGGGGGAGACCCAGTACTTC. It yields the protein CASSPDPGETQYF.

The V and J genes are TRBV6-5 and TRBJ1-5, with D unresolved. Germline V gene lookup returns CDR1 MNHEY and CDR2 SVGAGI. The CDR3 covers 14 residues. V was trimmed by 6 bases and J by 1 base, leaving 10 bases between them. The DNA for the CDR3 is TGTGCCAGCAGCTCGGACGGGAGCAATCAGCCCCAGCATTTT. Protein product: CASSSDGSNQPQHF.

This chain joins TRBV7-8 and TRBJ2-3, with 9 nucleotides matching TRBD2. J lost 6 bases, V lost 1 base, and 5 bases had no gene match. This CDR3 has 15 residues. In germline, CDR1 is SGHVS, CDR2 FQNEAQ. CDR3 DNA: TGTGCCAGCAGCTTAGTAATAGCGGGGGTTGATACGCAGTATTTT. It specifies CASSLVIAGVDTQYF. The full variable domain, its missing parts supplied by reference TRBV7-8 and TRBJ2-3, is GAGVSQSPRYKVAKRGQDVALRCDPISGHVSLFWYQQALGQGPEFLTYFQNEAQLDKSGLPSDRFFAERPEGSVSTLKIQRTQQEDSAVYLCASSLVIAGVDTQYFGPGTRLTVL.

The chain uses TRBV10-2 and TRBJ1-1; no firm D call. The germline V gene has CDR1 WSHSY and CDR2 SAAADI. The CDR3 contains 12 residues. V lost 3 bases to trimming and J lost 11 bases, with 13 bases between them. CDR3 sequence: CASSEAAAEAFF. The DNA for the CDR3 is TGCGCCAGCAGTGAAGCCGCCGCGGAGGCTTTCTTT.

The V call is TRBV4-1, the J call TRBJ2-7, with D possibly being TRBD2 (5 bases). CDR3 length equals 15 residues. Between the trimmed V and J ends, which lost 1 base and 2 bases, there was a span of 12 bases. Germline V gene data show CDR1 as MGHRA and CDR2 as YSYEKL. In DNA, the CDR3 is TGCGCCAGCAGCCAAGGCGCGACTATCGCCTACGAGCAGTACTTC. Its protein is CASSQGATIAYEQYF.

This CDR3 reads CASSPIGLANYGYTF. CDR3 DNA sequence: TGTGCCAGTTCCCCTATAGGGCTAGCTAACTATGGCTACACCTTC. This rearrangement joins TRBV19 to TRBJ1-2; unclear D gene. Germline values: CDR1 LNHDA, CDR2 SQIVND (reference sequence). Deletions cut 8 bases from V and 0 bases from J, with 16 bases between. The CDR3 has 15 residues.

This chain links TRBV19 with TRBJ1-1, with D uncertain. Germline loops: CDR1 LNHDA, CDR2 SQIVND (reference sequence). V was trimmed by 7 bases and J by 10 bases, leaving 22 bases between them. The CDR3 extends over 14 amino acids. The CDR3 nucleotides are TGTGCCAGTATCCCACAAAGTAGGTCCTACGGAGCTTTCTTT. This encodes CASIPQSRSYGAFF.

The chain carries TRBV6-5 and TRBJ1-6, with D perhaps matching TRBD1 (5 bases). The CDR3 contains 14 residues. Trimming cost V 7 bases and J 9 bases, with 16 bases left between them. CDR1 MNHEY and CDR2 SVGAGI come from the germline V gene. CDR3 sequence: CASKVGGDRSPLHF. In nucleotides, the CDR3 is TGTGCCAGCAAAGTTGGGGGTGACCGTTCACCCCTCCACTTT.

This clone was observed a single time. The chain combines TRBV11-2 with TRBJ2-7; D ambiguous. Germline V gene lookup returns CDR1 SGHAT and CDR2 FQNNGV. V was shortened by 3 bases and J by 1 base, with 7 bases between the two germline ends. The CDR3 length is 13 residues. The CDR3 nucleotides are TGTGCCAGCAGCTTCGGCTATTCCTACGAGCAGTACTTC. This codes for CASSFGYSYEQYF.

This chain connects TRBV5-8 to TRBJ1-2; perhaps TRBD1 as D (5 bases). CDR1 is SGHTS, CDR2 YDEGEE, per germline. This CDR3 region has 13 residues. Trimming left V 1 base short and J 7 bases short, with 11 bases between. CDR3 protein: CASSLPSGIGYTF. The CDR3 bases are TGTGCCAGCAGCTTGCCTTCAGGGATTGGCTACACCTTC.

This clone occurred once. The V call is TRBV9, the J call TRBJ1-6; D gene unclear. Trimming took off 4 bases at V and 6 bases at J, with 11 bases between the two ends. The germline gives CDR1 SGDLS, CDR2 YYNGEE. The CDR3 length is 14 residues. DNA for the CDR3: TGTGCCAGCAGCACGGGATCTGGTAATTCACCCCTCCACTTT. The encoded protein is CASSTGSGNSPLHF.

The rearrangement uses TRBV19 and TRBJ1-2, with 10 nucleotides matching TRBD1. This CDR3 has 15 amino acids. With V trimmed by 7 bases and J by 4 bases, 9 bases remained unmatched. Germline V gene sequence: CDR1 LNHDA, CDR2 SQIVND (reference sequence). The CDR3 coding sequence is TGTGCCAGTACCCTATCGACAGGGGGCGCCTATGGCTACACCTTC. Translation gives CASTLSTGGAYGYTF.